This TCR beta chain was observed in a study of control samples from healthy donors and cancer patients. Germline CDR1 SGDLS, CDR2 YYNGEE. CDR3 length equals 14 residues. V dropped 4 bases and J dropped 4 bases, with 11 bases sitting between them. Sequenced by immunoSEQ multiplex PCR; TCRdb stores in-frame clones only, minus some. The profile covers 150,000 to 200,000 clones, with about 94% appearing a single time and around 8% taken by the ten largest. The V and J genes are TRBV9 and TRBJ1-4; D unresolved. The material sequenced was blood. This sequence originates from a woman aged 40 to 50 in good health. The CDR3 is CASSPHGDNEKLFF. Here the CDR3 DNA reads TGTGCCAGCAGCCCCCATGGGGATAATGAAAAACTGTTTTTT.